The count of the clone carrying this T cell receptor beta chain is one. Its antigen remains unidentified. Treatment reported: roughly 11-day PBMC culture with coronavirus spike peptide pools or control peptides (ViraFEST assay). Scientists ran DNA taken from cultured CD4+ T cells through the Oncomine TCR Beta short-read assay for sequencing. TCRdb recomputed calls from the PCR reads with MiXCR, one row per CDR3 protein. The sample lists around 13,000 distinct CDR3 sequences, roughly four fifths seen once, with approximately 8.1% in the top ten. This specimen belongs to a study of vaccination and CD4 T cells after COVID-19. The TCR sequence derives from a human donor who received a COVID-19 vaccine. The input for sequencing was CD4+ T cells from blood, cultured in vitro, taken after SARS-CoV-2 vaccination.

This CDR3 is CSATAWRTSGGSSTDTQYF. CDR3 coding DNA: TGCAGTGCTACAGCTTGGAGGACTAGCGGGGGTTCCAGCACAGATACGCAGTATTTT. The rearrangement joins TRBV20-1 to TRBJ2-3; 13 bases line up with TRBD2. The junction had 13 bases not matched to a gene; V was cut back by 4 bases and J by 0 bases. Germline V gene data show CDR1 as DFQATT and CDR2 as SNEGSKA (reference sequence). The CDR3 totals 19 residues.